One sample yielded the 23 T cell receptor beta chains listed below, sequenced in a study of OX40 agonist ivuxolimab in advanced cancers. The data were produced by immunoSEQ multiplex PCR, yet TCRdb's version contains in-frame clones alone and is incomplete. The profile shows some 90,000 clones, approximately 91% of them singletons. The sample was CD4+ or CD8+ T cells sorted from blood, taken in a trial of the OX40 agonist ivuxolimab. The source of these receptors is an adult with an advanced solid tumor such as melanoma, head and neck, liver or kidney cancer.

A single count supports this clone. The chain combines TRBV10-2 with TRBJ2-2; D is uncertain. The CDR3 totals 14 residues. CDR1 and CDR2 (germline): WSHSY, SAAADI. V was cut by 0 bases and J by 0 bases, with 2 bases left in between. In DNA, the CDR3 is TGCGCCAGCAGTGAGTCAGCGAACACCGGGGAGCTGTTTTTT. It specifies CASSESANTGELFF.

This clone was seen a single time. This chain joins TRBV9 and TRBJ2-1; TRBD2 matches 8 bases. This CDR3 region has 15 residues. The V segment lost 3 bases and the J segment 5 bases; nucleotides outside the gene matches: 7. Germline CDR1 reads SGDLS; CDR2 reads YYNGEE. CDR3 nucleotide sequence: TGTGCCAGCAGCGCGGGACTAGTTGGGAACAATGAGCAGTTCTTC. Translation: CASSAGLVGNNEQFF.

The J gene is TRBJ2-1, the V gene TRBV9; a possible D gene is TRBD2 (5 bases). V gave up 0 bases and J gave up 4 bases, with 14 bases separating them. Germline V CDR1 and CDR2: SGDLS, YYNGEE. The CDR3 runs to 16 residues. The CDR3 DNA follows: TGTGCCAGCAGCGTAGAGGGAGCGGTCTTATACAATGAGCAGTTCTTC. Its translation is CASSVEGAVLYNEQFF.

J is TRBJ1-2 and V is TRBV4-1; the D is unclear. V lost 1 base and J 2 bases, leaving 14 bases between the germline ends. Germline CDR1 reads MGHRA; CDR2 reads YSYEKL. CDR3 length: 16 residues. The CDR3: CASSQGMGSINYGYTF. The CDR3 bases are TGCGCCAGCAGCCAAGGGATGGGCAGCATCAACTATGGCTACACCTTC.

This clone came up a few times. The chain recombines TRBV28 with TRBJ2-4; 11 bases fit TRBD1. The germline V gene has CDR1 MDHEN and CDR2 SYDVKM. This CDR3 is 14 amino acids long. After removal of 4 bases from V and 10 bases from J, the junction contained 6 bases not matched to a gene. The CDR3 DNA follows: TGTGCCAGCAGTTCCGGGACAGGGGGGTATATTCAGTACTTC. It codes for CASSSGTGGYIQYF.

V and J are TRBV19 and TRBJ2-3; D is possibly TRBD1 or TRBD2 (5 bases each). Deletions cut 5 bases from V and 2 bases from J, with 14 bases between. Germline V lookup: CDR1 LNHDA, CDR2 SQIVND (reference sequence). The CDR3 runs 15 residues. This chain's CDR3 is CASSRLVGTTDTQYF. For the CDR3, the DNA is TGTGCCAGTAGTCGGCTAGTGGGGACCACAGATACGCAGTATTTT.

V and J are TRBV28 and TRBJ2-1; D might be TRBD1 (6 bases). Between the trimmed V and J ends, which lost 2 bases and 5 bases, there was a span of 16 bases. The CDR3 is 16 residues long. Germline V lookup: CDR1 MDHEN, CDR2 SYDVKM. CDR3 sequence: CASSLKGQKWDNEQFF. DNA for the CDR3: TGTGCCAGCAGTTTAAAGGGACAAAAATGGGACAATGAGCAGTTCTTC.

The chain uses TRBV19 and TRBJ1-5; 8 nucleotides line up with TRBD1. The V gene's germline CDR1 is LNHDA and CDR2 SQIVND (reference sequence). The CDR3 is made up of 19 amino acids. V shed 5 bases and J 0 bases; nucleotides not matched to a gene: 15. CDR3 residues: CASSLLGQGRAYSNQPQHF. The CDR3 DNA follows: TGTGCCAGTAGTCTCTTAGGACAGGGAAGGGCTTATAGCAATCAGCCCCAGCATTTT.

The rearrangement joins TRBV5-4 to TRBJ2-7; 8 bases match TRBD2. After removal of 3 bases from V and 3 bases from J, the junction contained 5 bases not matched to a gene. Germline assignment: CDR1 SGHNT and CDR2 YYREEE (reference sequence). CDR3 length: 14 amino acids. The CDR3 spells CASSSAGARYEQYF. Written as DNA, the CDR3 is TGTGCCAGCAGCTCAGCGGGAGCTCGCTACGAGCAGTACTTC.

This clone was observed a handful of times. The rearrangement uses TRBV21-1 and TRBJ2-7; the table gives TRBD2 as D, unverified against the DNA. TRBV21-1 is reported as a pseudogene. The CDR3 has 14 amino acids. The CDR3 DNA is TGTGCCAGCAGCACCCCCGGACTGACCTACGAGCAGTACTTC. Its protein product is CASSTPGLTYEQYF.

This clone was seen only once. The gene calls are TRBV6-5 and TRBJ1-2; D perhaps matches TRBD1 (5 bases). The CDR3 length is 12 residues. The V and J ends lost 1 base and 7 bases respectively, with 7 bases between them. Germline CDR1 MNHEY, CDR2 SVGAGI. The DNA of the CDR3 is TGTGCCAGCAGTTACTTTGGGGGTGGCTACACCTTC. Protein product: CASSYFGGGYTF.

The chain recombines TRBV6-1 with TRBJ2-1, with 8 bases identical to TRBD2. J was trimmed by 2 bases and V by 4 bases; bases with no gene match: 7. This CDR3 comprises 16 residues. Germline assignment: CDR1 MNHNS and CDR2 SASEGT. CDR3 amino acids: CASSVVAGGTYNEQFF. The CDR3 DNA is TGTGCCAGCAGTGTAGTTGCGGGAGGTACCTACAATGAGCAGTTCTTC.

In this sample, this clone turned up once. The gene calls are TRBV7-2 and TRBJ1-2, with 9 bases identical to TRBD1. This CDR3 has 14 amino acids. The germline gives CDR1 SGHTA, CDR2 FQGNSA. V shed 3 bases, J shed 8 bases, and the junction held 7 bases outside the gene matches. DNA of the CDR3: TGTGCCAGCAGCTTGGCTACAGGGGGCAGGGGCTACACCTTC. It is translated as CASSLATGGRGYTF.

The chain recombines TRBV9 with TRBJ2-2; TRBD2 aligns across 7 bases. The V and J ends lost 6 bases and 2 bases, in that order; junction bases with no gene match: 7. Germline V lookup: CDR1 SGDLS, CDR2 YYNGEE. This CDR3 spans 15 amino acids. The CDR3 here is CASKGASGNTGELFF. In nucleotides, the CDR3 is TGTGCCAGCAAAGGGGCTAGCGGTAACACCGGGGAGCTGTTTTTT.

The chain links TRBV19 to TRBJ2-3, with D possibly matching TRBD1 (6 bases). Germline CDR1 and CDR2: LNHDA and SQIVND (reference sequence). Deletions cut 5 bases from V and 0 bases from J, with 12 bases between. The CDR3 consists of 15 residues. CDR3 sequence (DNA): TGTGCCAGTAGTTCCCTGACAGGTAGCACAGATACGCAGTATTTT. Amino acid sequence: CASSSLTGSTDTQYF.

The rearrangement joins TRBV19 to TRBJ2-7, with 8 bases identical to TRBD1. CDR1 LNHDA and CDR2 SQIVND come from the germline V gene (reference sequence). V trimming: 4 bases; J trimming: 2 bases; junction bases outside the gene matches: 7. This CDR3 is built from 15 residues. Written as DNA, the CDR3 is TGTGCCAGTAGTAGGATGGACAGGGACACCTACGAGCAGTACTTC. Its translation is CASSRMDRDTYEQYF.

The rearrangement links TRBV28 to TRBJ2-7; weak D call: TRBD1 (6 bases). This CDR3 is built from 12 residues. Per germline, CDR1 MDHEN and CDR2 SYDVKM. The ends were cut back, 6 bases at V and 5 bases at J, with 11 bases in the middle. This CDR3 is CASRTGMNEQYF. The DNA of the CDR3 is TGTGCCAGCAGGACAGGAATGAACGAGCAGTACTTC.

The chain employs TRBV19 and TRBJ2-6; D not resolved. V shed 5 bases and J shed 5 bases, with 10 bases lying between them. This CDR3 has 14 amino acids. Looked up from germline, CDR1 is LNHDA and CDR2 is SQIVND (reference sequence). CDR3 sequence (DNA): TGTGCCAGTAGTCAGGACGCTAGGGCCAACGTCCTGACTTTC. Residues: CASSQDARANVLTF.

The chain links TRBV18 to TRBJ2-5, with TRBD1 matching 9 bases. The CDR3 extends over 17 amino acids. J lost 2 bases, V lost 3 bases, and 10 bases had no gene match. CDR1 KGHSH and CDR2 LQKENI come from the germline V gene. CDR3 DNA: TGTGCCAGCTCACCCTCCGCTCCCGGGACAGGGCAAGAGACCCAGTACTTC. Translation gives CASSPSAPGTGQETQYF.

The J gene is TRBJ1-1, the V gene TRBV11-2, with D unclear. The CDR3 has 13 residues. The ends were cut back, 1 base at V and 4 bases at J, with 7 bases in the middle. In germline, CDR1 is SGHAT, CDR2 FQNNGV. CDR3 coding DNA: TGTGCCAGCAGCTTAGCGGGTGGCACTGAAGCTTTCTTT. Protein product: CASSLAGGTEAFF.

The genes are TRBV19 and TRBJ1-5, with D perhaps TRBD1 (6 bases). The V end was cut by 7 bases, the J end by 0 bases, with 19 bases between. Germline values: CDR1 LNHDA, CDR2 SQIVND (reference sequence). The CDR3 runs 17 residues. The CDR3 here is CASKEGADRNSNQPQHF. The CDR3 DNA reads as TGTGCCAGTAAGGAAGGGGCGGACAGAAATAGCAATCAGCCCCAGCATTTT.

The CDR3: CATSRVLTDTQYF. The CDR3 nucleotides read TGTGCCACCAGCAGAGTTCTGACAGATACGCAGTATTTT. This chain joins TRBV15 and TRBJ2-3; D gene unclear. CDR1 is LNHNV, CDR2 YYDKDF, per germline (reference sequence). This CDR3 spans 13 amino acids. Trimming removed 1 base from V and 3 bases from J, with 5 bases in between. The whole variable domain, filled in from reference TRBV15 and TRBJ2-3, reads DAMVIQNPRYQVTQFGKPVTLSCSQTLNHNVMYWYQQKSSQAPKLLFHYYDKDFNNEADTPDNFQSRRPNTSFCFLDIRSPGLGDTAMYLCATSRVLTDTQYFGPGTRLTVL.

The chain couples TRBV7-2 to TRBJ2-7; 8 nucleotides match TRBD2. This CDR3 has 16 residues. J lost 6 bases, V lost 6 bases, and 16 bases had no gene match. Looked up from germline, CDR1 is SGHTA and CDR2 is FQGNSA. CDR3: CASRIGPGLVDGEQYF. The CDR3 nucleotides are TGTGCCAGCAGGATCGGGCCGGGACTAGTTGACGGCGAGCAGTACTTC.